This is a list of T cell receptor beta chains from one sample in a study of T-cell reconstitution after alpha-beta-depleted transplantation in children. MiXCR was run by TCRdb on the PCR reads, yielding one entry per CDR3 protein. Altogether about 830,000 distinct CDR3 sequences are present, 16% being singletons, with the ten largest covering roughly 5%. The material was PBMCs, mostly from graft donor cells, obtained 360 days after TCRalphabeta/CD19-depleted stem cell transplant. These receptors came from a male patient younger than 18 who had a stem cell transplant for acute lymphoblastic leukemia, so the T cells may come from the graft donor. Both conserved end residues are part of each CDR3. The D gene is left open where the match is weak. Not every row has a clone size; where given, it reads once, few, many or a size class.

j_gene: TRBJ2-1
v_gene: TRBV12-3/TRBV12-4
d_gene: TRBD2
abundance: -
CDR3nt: TGTGCCAGCCGACTAGCGGGAGCCTCCTACAATGAGCAGTTCTTC
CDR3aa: CASRLAGASYNEQFF

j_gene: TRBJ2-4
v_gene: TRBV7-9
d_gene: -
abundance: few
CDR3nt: TGTGCCAGCAGCTTCATCAGGGGAGGGGAGAACATTCAGTACTTC
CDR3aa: CASSFIRGGENIQYF

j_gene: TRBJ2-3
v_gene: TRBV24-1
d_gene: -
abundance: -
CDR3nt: TGTGCCACCGCCAGTCGGGCGGCGGGCACAGATACGCAGTATTTT
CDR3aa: CATASRAAGTDTQYF

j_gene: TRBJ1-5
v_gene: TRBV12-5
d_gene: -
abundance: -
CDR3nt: TGTGCTAGTGGTTTGAGGGCTGGGGGCAATCAGCCCCAGCATTTT
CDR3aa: CASGLRAGGNQPQHF

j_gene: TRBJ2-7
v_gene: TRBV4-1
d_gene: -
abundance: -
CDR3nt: TGCGCCAGCAGCCAAGTTGGGTCTGTCGAGCAGTACTTC
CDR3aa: CASSQVGSVEQYF

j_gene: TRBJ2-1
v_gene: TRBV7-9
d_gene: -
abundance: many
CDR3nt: TGTGCCAGCAGCCTTACAACATGGGCCAATGAGCAGTTCTTC
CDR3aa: CASSLTTWANEQFF

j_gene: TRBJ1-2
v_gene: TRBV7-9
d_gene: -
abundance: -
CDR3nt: TGTGCCAGCAGCTTAGGGCAGCCCCATAACTATGGCTACACCTTC
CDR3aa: CASSLGQPHNYGYTF

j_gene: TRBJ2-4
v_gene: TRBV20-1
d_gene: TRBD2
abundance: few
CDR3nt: TGCAGTGCTAGGGGGACTAGTTCGGGCATTCAGTACTTC
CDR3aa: CSARGTSSGIQYF

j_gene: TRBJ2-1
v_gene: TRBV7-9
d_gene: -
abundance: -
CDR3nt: TGTGCCAGCAGCTCCAACGTGGGGATGGGCGGCGAGCAGTTCTTC
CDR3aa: CASSSNVGMGGEQFF

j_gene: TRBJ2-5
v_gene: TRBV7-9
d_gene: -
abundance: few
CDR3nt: TGTGCCAGCAGCGAAGGGTACCCGTTCCAAGAGACCCAGTACTTC
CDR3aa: CASSEGYPFQETQYF

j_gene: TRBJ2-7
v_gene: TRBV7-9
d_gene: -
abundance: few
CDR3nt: TGTGCCAGCAGCTTAAGCGGGACAGACGAGGAGCAGTACTTC
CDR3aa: CASSLSGTDEEQYF